Following are 14 T cell receptor beta chains from one sample sequenced in a study of T cell clonality in common variable immunodeficiency. Overall study results and limits: Common variable immunodeficiency TCR beta sequences reportedly had fewer deletions and N-nucleotide insertions.

The method was immunoSEQ multiplex PCR; TCRdb's version includes in-frame clones alone and lacks a portion of them. Sampling found about 42,000 clones, none seen once. Antigen specificity for these receptors is unknown. The sequenced sample consisted of peripheral blood mononuclear cells. Receptors were obtained from a human donor with common variable immunodeficiency.

This clone occurred many times. Read data end 3 residues before the CDR3 end; the end is taken from the germline J gene. V usage is TRBV5-1 and J usage is TRBJ2-3; D is undetermined. There are 14 residues in the CDR3. Trimming took off 0 bases at V and 2 bases at J, with 7 bases between the two ends. Germline-derived CDR1 and CDR2 are SGHRS and YFSETQ. This CDR3 reads CASSLVSDTDTQYF. The covered CDR3 bases are TGCGCCAGCAGCTTGGTCTCAGACACAGATACG.

This clone was found many times. The read ends 3 residues early relative to the CDR3; the germline J gene fills the gap. The chain uses TRBV15 and TRBJ1-5; D remains ambiguous. Germline CDR1 is LNHNV and CDR2 is YYDKDF (reference sequence). The CDR3 totals 13 residues. V lost 5 bases and J lost 3, with 8 bases in between. CDR3: CATSGGVNQPQHF. The part of the CDR3 DNA that was read is TGTGCCACCAGCGGCGGGGTCAATCAGCCC. The entire variable domain, with the rest obtained from reference TRBV15 and TRBJ1-5, is as follows: DAMVIQNPRYQVTQFGKPVTLSCSQTLNHNVMYWYQQKSSQAPKLLFHYYDKDFNNEADTPDNFQSRRPNTSFCFLDIRSPGLGDTAMYLCATSGGVNQPQHFGDGTRLSIL.

This clone came up a few times. The CDR3 end falls 3 residues outside the read, so it is completed with the germline J gene. V and J are TRBV7-2 and TRBJ2-7, with D possibly TRBD1 on 5 matching bases. With 2 bases removed from V and 5 bases from J, the gap between germline ends came to 13 bases. Looked up from germline, CDR1 is SGHTA and CDR2 is FQGNSA. The CDR3 consists of 14 residues. CDR3 loop: CASSLQGGRDEQYF. Partial CDR3 DNA: TGTGCCAGCAGCTTACAGGGTGGCCGGGACGAG.

This clone was detected a few times. The sequenced fragment ends 3 residues before the CDR3 boundary, so the rest is inferred from the germline J gene. This chain connects TRBV6-2 or TRBV6-3 to TRBJ2-3, with D possibly being TRBD1 (6 bases). Germline loops: CDR1 MNHEY, CDR2 SVGEGT. The V and J ends lost 2 bases and 1 base respectively, with 13 bases between them. CDR3 size: 16 residues. CDR3 loop: CASSYAGADRTDTQYF. The CDR3 DNA, read in part, is TGTGCCAGCAGTTACGCAGGGGCCGACCGCACAGATACG.

The table lists this clone with a few counts. The DNA ends 3 residues before the CDR3 does, and the rest of the CDR3 is filled in from the germline J gene. This chain connects TRBV18 to TRBJ2-2; D is unclear. V was shortened by 3 bases and J by 2 bases, with 10 bases between the two germline ends. The CDR3 runs 15 residues. Germline V gives CDR1 KGHSH, CDR2 LQKENI. The CDR3 bases that were read are TGTGCCAGCTCACCTGTTCAGGCAAACACCGGGGAG. This codes for CASSPVQANTGE. The whole CDR3 sequence reads CASSPVQANTGELFF.

On this clone: The CDR3 end falls 3 residues outside the read, so it is completed with the germline J gene. The gene calls are TRBV5-1 and TRBJ2-5, with a possible D match to TRBD2 (5 bases). CDR1 is SGHRS and CDR2 is YFSETQ in the germline V gene. The CDR3 consists of 14 residues. The V end was cut by 3 bases, the J end by 5 bases, with 14 bases between. This CDR3 reads CASSSGKGGETQYF. The sequenced part of the CDR3 DNA is TGCGCCAGCAGCTCGGGAAAGGGCGGGGAGACC.

This clone showed up many times. Read sequence stops 3 residues before the CDR3 end, and the germline J gene provides the missing end. V is TRBV19 and J is TRBJ2-7; TRBD1 matches at 10 bases. Germline lookup yields CDR1 LNHDA and CDR2 SQIVND (reference sequence). V lost 8 bases, J lost 4 bases, and 5 bases stayed unmatched. The CDR3 covers 13 residues. The CDR3 spells CASGRTGGYEQYF. The covered CDR3 bases are TGTGCCAGTGGACGGACAGGGGGGTACGAG. The full variable domain, rest sourced from reference TRBV19 and TRBJ2-7, is DGGITQSPKYLFRKEGQNVTLSCEQNLNHDAMYWYRQDPGQGLRLIYYSQIVNDFQKGDIAEGYSVSREKKESFPLTVTSAQKNPTAFYLCASGRTGGYEQYFGPGTRLTVT.

This clone was recorded at least ten times. The CDR3 is cut off 3 residues early in the read; its end comes from the germline J gene. V usage is TRBV5-1 and J usage is TRBJ2-1, with 12 bases that match TRBD2. V dropped 3 bases and J dropped 8; count of bases not matched to a gene: 3. The CDR3 length is 14 residues. Germline assignment: CDR1 SGHRS and CDR2 YFSETQ. CDR3 protein: CASSWTSGADEQFF. CDR3 DNA, as far as it was read: TGCGCCAGCAGCTGGACTAGCGGGGCGGATGAG.

This clone has ten or more counts. The read falls 3 residues short of the CDR3 end, and the missing part is taken from the germline J gene. The chain couples TRBV5-1 to TRBJ1-3; tentative D call: TRBD1 (5 bases). Germline CDR1 and CDR2: SGHRS and YFSETQ. V lost 0 bases and J 4 bases, leaving 11 bases between the germline ends. CDR3 length equals 15 residues. The CDR3: CASSLEPGSGNTIYF. The CDR3 DNA, read in part, is TGCGCCAGCAGCTTGGAGCCAGGGTCAGGAAACACC.

This clone was seen at least ten times. The read halts 3 residues ahead of the CDR3 end, with the missing end drawn from the germline J gene. This chain connects TRBV30 to TRBJ2-4, with 9 bases fitting TRBD1. The CDR3 totals 18 residues. The trim removed 0 bases at V and 1 base at J, leaving 10 bases unmatched. Germline CDR1 GTSNPN, CDR2 SVGIG (reference sequence). CDR3 DNA, as far as it was read: TGTGCCTGGAGTGTAATTACCGTTGACAGGGGGGCCAAAAACATT. This sequence encodes CAWSVITVDRGAKNI. The entire CDR3 protein reads CAWSVITVDRGAKNIQYF.

This clone has at least ten counts. The read ends 3 residues before the CDR3 terminus; that terminus is restored from the germline J gene. The chain carries TRBV19 and TRBJ1-5, with TRBD1 as a possible D gene (5 bases). V was shortened by 4 bases and J by 3 bases, with 7 bases between the two germline ends. The CDR3 is 13 residues long. In germline, CDR1 is LNHDA, CDR2 SQIVND (reference sequence). The DNA read from the CDR3 is TGTGCCAGTAGTAGGGGCAACAATCAGCCC. This codes for CASSRGNNQP. The complete CDR3 sequence is CASSRGNNQPQHF. The complete variable domain, with remaining parts taken from reference TRBV19 and TRBJ1-5, reads DGGITQSPKYLFRKEGQNVTLSCEQNLNHDAMYWYRQDPGQGLRLIYYSQIVNDFQKGDIAEGYSVSREKKESFPLTVTSAQKNPTAFYLCASSRGNNQPQHFGDGTRLSIL.

This clone was recorded at least ten times. The read comes to an end 3 residues before the CDR3 does, leaving the germline J gene to fill in the end. V usage is TRBV7-3 and J usage is TRBJ1-6; D is unresolved. This CDR3 has 12 residues. Germline V gene sequence: CDR1 SGHTA, CDR2 FQGTGA. The sequenced CDR3 bases are TGTGCCAGCAGCTTAAAGGGTGGTACC. It codes for CASSLKGGT. The full-length CDR3 reads as CASSLKGGTLHF.

This clone appeared a few times. From the germline J gene comes the end of the CDR3, since the read stops 3 residues before it. The sample has other DNA sequences that encode this CDR3 too. The chain recombines TRBV7-9 with TRBJ1-4; D possibly corresponds to TRBD1 (5 bases). Deletions cut 4 bases from V and 7 bases from J, with 13 bases between. The CDR3 runs 14 residues. Germline loops: CDR1 SEHNR, CDR2 FQNEAQ (reference sequence). This CDR3 is CASSSGMRGEKLFF. CDR3 DNA (partial): TGTGCCAGCAGCTCAGGGATGCGAGGTGAAAAA.

Concerning this clone itself: The CDR3 goes on 3 residues after the read ends, and that part is filled in from the germline J gene. V and J are TRBV2 and TRBJ1-1; 9 bases agree with TRBD1. The CDR3 contains 13 residues. Germline CDR1 is SNHLY and CDR2 is FYNNEI. Germline trimming cut 6 bases from V and 4 bases from J; bases unmatched to any gene: 3. The CDR3 region is CASSDRGVTEAFF. CDR3 DNA, as far as it was read: TGTGCCAGCAGCGACAGGGGGGTCACTGAA.